Listed below are T cell receptor beta chains from one sample, sequenced in a study of blood T cell repertoires in COVID-19. Some clones are missing from TCRdb's copy, which holds only in-frame ones; the method was immunoSEQ multiplex PCR. Of over 450,000 clones listed, roughly nine tenths are singletons. The sample taken for sequencing was peripheral blood. These receptors originate from a woman aged 45-65 years with COVID-19, enrolled during active disease. The CDR3 runs from the conserved cysteine through the conserved F or W. Each record gives: clone size, V gene, D gene, J gene, CDR3 protein, CDR3 DNA. A D gene is named only where the DNA matches it firmly. The size of a clone is reported for some rows only, either as once, few or many, or as a class for expanded clones.

-	TRBV3-1/TRBV3-2	TRBD1	TRBJ1-2	CASSHGTGRYGYTF	TGTGCCAGCAGCCACGGGACAGGTCGTTATGGCTACACCTTC
-	TRBV10-1	-	TRBJ2-3	CASSDGGGTDTQYF	TGCGCCAGCAGTGACGGCGGGGGCACAGATACGCAGTATTTT
-	TRBV27	TRBD1	TRBJ2-1	CASSLGTGGYNEQFF	TGTGCCAGCAGTTTAGGGACAGGGGGGTACAATGAGCAGTTCTTC
-	TRBV6-5	-	TRBJ1-1	CASSSPVRQNTEAFF	TGTGCCAGCAGTTCCCCAGTCCGACAGAACACTGAAGCTTTCTTT
once	TRBV11-2	TRBD1	TRBJ2-7	CASSSGTGSSYEQYF	TGTGCCAGCAGCTCCGGGACAGGGAGCTCCTACGAGCAGTACTTC
once	TRBV14	TRBD1	TRBJ2-1	CASSQDSLWGTGDNEQFF	TGTGCCAGCAGCCAAGATTCTCTTTGGGGGACAGGGGACAATGAGCAGTTCTTC
-	TRBV13	TRBD1	TRBJ1-1	CASSSVMGTATGF	TGTGCCAGCAGCTCAGTTATGGGGACAGCCACGGGATTT
-	TRBV7-9	-	TRBJ1-2	CASSSTRIYYGYTF	TGTGCCAGCAGCTCCACCAGGATCTACTATGGCTACACCTTC
-	TRBV27	-	TRBJ2-7	CATSRGRGTSEQYF	TGTGCCACTTCCCGGGGGCGGGGGACCAGCGAGCAGTACTTC
few	TRBV6-6	TRBD1	TRBJ2-7	CASTGQGASEQYF	TGTGCCAGCACCGGACAGGGGGCGTCCGAGCAGTACTTC
-	TRBV2	TRBD1	TRBJ2-3	CASSGTGGDTQYF	TGTGCCAGCAGTGGGACAGGGGGAGATACGCAGTATTTT
once	TRBV11-2	TRBD2	TRBJ2-1	CASNPSGGLWNEQFF	TGTGCCAGCAATCCCAGCGGGGGCCTCTGGAATGAGCAGTTCTTC
-	TRBV18	-	TRBJ1-1	CASSPGRGGVTEAFF	TGTGCCAGCTCACCCGGGAGGGGTGGAGTCACTGAAGCTTTCTTT
-	TRBV18	TRBD2	TRBJ2-1	CASSPPGGGAGEQFF	TGTGCCAGCTCACCACCTGGCGGGGGGGCAGGAGAGCAGTTCTTC
-	TRBV6-6	TRBD1	TRBJ1-1	CASSWDRGRVATEAFF	TGTGCCAGCAGTTGGGACAGGGGGCGTGTTGCCACTGAAGCTTTCTTT
-	TRBV19	TRBD2	TRBJ2-1	CASSINSGGGRANEQFF	TGTGCCAGTAGTATAAATAGCGGGGGCGGCAGGGCCAATGAGCAGTTCTTC
-	TRBV27	-	TRBJ1-2	CASSSGGEGYTF	TGTGCCAGCAGTTCCGGGGGTGAGGGCTACACCTTC
-	TRBV7-9	TRBD1	TRBJ1-5	CASSPGQGNQPQHF	TGTGCCAGCAGCCCCGGACAGGGAAATCAGCCCCAGCATTTT
-	TRBV29-1	-	TRBJ1-1	CSVGDMTKRGAFF	TGCAGCGTTGGCGATATGACGAAAAGGGGGGCTTTCTTT
once	TRBV6-5	TRBD1	TRBJ1-2	CASSFRGDRGFGYTF	TGTGCCAGCAGTTTTAGGGGAGACAGGGGGTTTGGCTACACCTTC
-	TRBV30	TRBD1	TRBJ2-7	CAWSDRTGAYEQYF	TGTGCCTGGAGTGACCGGACAGGGGCCTACGAGCAGTACTTC
-	TRBV28	-	TRBJ1-5	CASGRVQPQHF	TGTGCCAGCGGGAGGGTTCAGCCCCAGCATTTT
-	TRBV2	-	TRBJ1-2	CASSEGGGYGYTF	TGTGCCAGCAGTGAAGGGGGCGGCTATGGCTACACCTTC
once	TRBV12-3/TRBV12-4	-	TRBJ2-7	CASSAGNDEQYF	TGTGCCAGCAGTGCAGGGAATGACGAGCAGTACTTC
-	TRBV5-1	TRBD2	TRBJ2-1	CASSDGLAGDHNEQFF	TGCGCCAGCAGCGATGGACTAGCGGGGGACCACAATGAGCAGTTCTTC
once	TRBV19	-	TRBJ1-2	CASSLTGPYGYTF	TGTGCCAGTAGTCTGACAGGTCCCTATGGCTACACCTTC
-	TRBV11-2	TRBD1	TRBJ1-6	CASSLVQGDNSPLHF	TGTGCCAGCAGCTTAGTCCAGGGGGATAATTCACCCCTCCACTTT
-	TRBV9	-	TRBJ2-3	CASSVASTDTQYF	TGTGCCAGCAGCGTAGCTAGCACAGATACGCAGTATTTT
-	TRBV6-5	-	TRBJ2-7	CASSYSIQGEQYF	TGTGCCAGCAGTTACTCAATCCAGGGGGAGCAGTACTTC
-	TRBV6-1	TRBD1	TRBJ2-7	CASSEVWTGEKQYF	TGTGCCAGCAGTGAAGTGTGGACAGGGGAAAAGCAGTACTTC
-	TRBV6-1	-	TRBJ2-1	CASSETERYNEQFF	TGTGCCAGCAGTGAAACCGAGCGGTACAATGAGCAGTTCTTC
-	TRBV9	-	TRBJ2-4	CASSAQPEGDIQYF	TGTGCCAGCAGCGCCCAGCCGGAGGGAGACATTCAGTACTTC
-	TRBV6-6	TRBD1	TRBJ2-4	CASTRDRDRAKNIQYF	TGTGCCAGCACCCGTGACAGGGATCGGGCCAAAAACATTCAGTACTTC
-	TRBV2	-	TRBJ1-5	CASMEGIAVGPQHF	TGTGCCAGCATGGAGGGGATTGCCGTGGGGCCCCAGCATTTT
-	TRBV11-2	TRBD2	TRBJ2-5	CASSRGMAGGFQETQYF	TGTGCCAGCAGTCGTGGAATGGCGGGGGGATTCCAAGAGACCCAGTACTTC
-	TRBV6-5	-	TRBJ1-1	CASSYSLGGFDTEAFF	TGTGCCAGCAGTTACTCGCTGGGGGGGTTCGACACTGAAGCTTTCTTT
-	TRBV28	-	TRBJ1-4	CASSFGGTNEKLFF	TGTGCCAGCAGTTTCGGGGGGACTAATGAAAAACTGTTTTTT
-	TRBV7-9	-	TRBJ2-5	CASTPGVETQYF	TGTGCCAGCACCCCGGGGGTAGAGACCCAGTACTTC
-	TRBV6-5	-	TRBJ2-2	CASSQQTGPGELFF	TGTGCCAGCAGCCAACAGACAGGTCCTGGGGAGCTGTTTTTT
-	TRBV11-2	-	TRBJ2-7	CADSQGPGEQYF	TGTGCCGATTCCCAGGGGCCGGGAGAGCAGTACTTC
-	TRBV6-5	-	TRBJ2-3	CASRLDGGTDTQYF	TGTGCCAGCAGGTTGGACGGGGGCACAGATACGCAGTATTTT
-	TRBV7-9	-	TRBJ2-7	CASSLTGYEQYF	TGTGCCAGCAGCTTAACAGGCTACGAGCAGTACTTC
-	TRBV6-5	TRBD1	TRBJ1-2	CASSLGQAQRSTF	TGTGCCAGCAGTTTAGGACAGGCCCAGCGATCCACCTTC
-	TRBV5-1	-	TRBJ1-2	CASSFRAVNYGYTF	TGCGCCAGCAGCTTCAGAGCGGTAAACTATGGCTACACCTTC
-	TRBV7-6	TRBD2	TRBJ2-1	CASSLSSGGINSYNEQFF	TGTGCCAGCAGCTTATCGTCGGGAGGGATCAACTCCTACAATGAGCAGTTCTTC
-	TRBV28	TRBD2	TRBJ2-7	CASSFWGGPSYEQYF	TGTGCCAGCAGTTTCTGGGGGGGTCCGTCCTACGAGCAGTACTTC
-	TRBV19	-	TRBJ1-5	CASTLRPTGSNQPQHF	TGTGCCAGTACTCTCCGTCCGACAGGAAGCAATCAGCCCCAGCATTTT
-	TRBV6-5	-	TRBJ1-2	CASSYSKAVYIYTF	TGTGCCAGCAGTTACTCGAAGGCGGTTTATATCTACACCTTC
-	TRBV9	-	TRBJ2-2	CASSSREGRGTGELFF	TGTGCCAGCAGCTCACGAGAAGGGCGAGGGACCGGGGAGCTGTTTTTT
-	TRBV9	TRBD1	TRBJ1-4	CASSAQGATNEKLFF	TGTGCCAGCAGCGCCCAGGGGGCCACTAATGAAAAACTGTTTTTT